This T cell receptor (beta chain) was recovered during a study of early T cells in non-severe SARS-CoV-2 infection (dated by TCRdb to the early 2020s). In terms of the full investigation: Because TCR sequencing relied on bulk RNA taken from unsorted whole blood, pairing of alpha and beta chains was not possible. Broader findings and caveats from the paper: Matching against VDJdb was skewed toward anti-spike CD8 responses, likely underestimated virus-specific expansions, and missed private and CD4 specificities.

The study was a case-control design nested within a healthcare worker cohort in London, UK, with weekly nasopharyngeal swab PCR tests and blood sampling. Healthcare workers were recruited between 23 and 31 March 2020, during the week of the UK lockdown, and were followed weekly for up to about 15 weeks. This clonotype has at least ten counts. Its binding antigen is unknown. The input lacks base qualities; no much larger clone sits a single base away. The protocol used for the library was 5' RACE. TCRdb records NextSeq 500 as the sequencer. In the TCR library protocol, unique molecular identifiers were attached to individual cDNA molecules to correct for PCR bias and sequencing error. TCR alpha and beta chains were both sequenced, and the abundances of alpha and beta sequences in each sample were closely correlated with each other. Processing in the source paper ran as follows. Decombinator V4 was used to annotate TCR sequences for V gene, J gene and CDR3. TCRs were defined as expanded if a significant change between any two time points was detected under a Poisson model with p below 0.0001. TCR abundances were normalised to the total number of TCRs sequenced per sample and expressed as counts per million. TRAV1-2 paired with TRAJ12, TRAJ20 or TRAJ33 defined MAIT TCRs, while TRAV10 paired with TRAJ18 defined iNKT TCRs. VDJdb, accessed 1 November 2021, was searched for CMV, EBV and SARS-CoV-2 annotated TCRs, with TCRs annotated for multiple antigens excluded. TCRdb's own reprocessing of the public reads used fastp at Q25 and MiXCR and kept productive beta chains. Each record represents a unique CDR3 protein, reported with the most common genes and DNA among its rows. The V and J calls here are based on TCRdb, not the publication. This sample gives 98,000 or so distinct CDR3 sequences in total; 9.5% to 11% of them show up just once. The ten largest clonotypes hold approximately 5% of the sample.

Relative to germline, V is 2 bases shorter and J is 2 bases shorter, with 15 bases between their ends. The CDR3, from cysteine to phenylalanine, totals 16 residues. Just the 48-base CDR3 DNA is kept, in frame starting at base 1. The chain employs TRBV12-3 or TRBV12-4 and TRBJ1-2; the D gene cannot be named for sure. The source is an adult who was a healthcare worker with PCR-confirmed SARS-CoV-2 infection or an uninfected control (not recorded which). Sequenced sample: whole blood. The CDR3 protein is CASSLSAGYPNYGYTF. DNA sequence: TGTGCCAGCAGTTTATCAGCGGGGTATCCCAACTATGGCTACACCTTC.